These 20 T cell receptor beta chains originate from one sample sequenced in a study of chemoradiotherapy in HPV16-positive cancers. This table comes from immunoSEQ multiplex PCR, and its TCRdb copy is limited to in-frame clones, with some not included. The sample comprises over 8,500 clones, approximately 79% of which are singletons, and 9% rests with the top ten. This material was obtained from a patient who underwent chemoradiotherapy. The receptors here all came from a human donor with HPV-associated anogenital cancer.

The V call is TRBV7-2, the J call TRBJ2-3, with D possibly being TRBD2 (5 bases). Germline V gene sequence: CDR1 SGHTA, CDR2 FQGNSA. Trimming left V 10 bases short and J 6 bases short, with 17 bases between. This CDR3 has 13 residues. CDR3 loop: CATSLSGLDTQYF. In DNA form, the CDR3 reads TGTGCCACCTCACTCTCTGGACTGGATACGCAGTATTTT.

This sequence joins TRBV28 and TRBJ1-2; no clear D gene. The CDR3 has 14 residues. Between the trimmed V and J ends, which lost 5 bases and 4 bases, there was a span of 14 bases. Germline CDR1 MDHEN, CDR2 SYDVKM. CDR3 nucleotides: TGTGCCAGCAGTCGCCCCTCGACTGTCTATGGCTACACCTTC. The encoded protein is CASSRPSTVYGYTF.

The chain combines TRBV7-3 with TRBJ2-5; perhaps TRBD1 as D (6 bases). Per the germline V gene, CDR1 is SGHTA and CDR2 is FQGTGA. Trimming cost V 5 bases and J 3 bases, with 13 bases left between them. The CDR3 extends over 14 amino acids. This CDR3 reads CASSRTGLEETQYF. In DNA, the CDR3 is TGTGCCAGCAGCCGCACAGGGTTAGAAGAGACCCAGTACTTC. Based on the CDR3 plus reference TRBV7-3 and TRBJ2-5, the full variable domain is GAGVSQTPSNKVTEKGKYVELRCDPISGHTALYWYRQSLGQGPEFLIYFQGTGAADDSGLPNDRFFAVRPEGSVSTLKIQRTERGDSAVYLCASSRTGLEETQYFGPGTRLLVL.

In its sample, this clone was seen a few times. The J gene is TRBJ1-1, the V gene TRBV14, with D possibly being TRBD1 (6 bases). CDR3 length: 15 amino acids. V lost 1 base, J lost 0 bases, and 9 bases lay in between. The germline V gene has CDR1 SGHDN and CDR2 FVKESK. In nucleotides, the CDR3 is TGTGCCAGCAGCCAAGGGACAGCATTGAACACTGAAGCTTTCTTT. Translation: CASSQGTALNTEAFF.

The count of this clone is one. The V gene is TRBV30, the J gene TRBJ2-1; TRBD2 might be the D (6 bases). The V end was cut by 3 bases, the J end by 9 bases, with 12 bases between. The CDR3 covers 12 residues. Germline-derived CDR1 and CDR2 are GTSNPN and SVGIG (reference sequence). For the CDR3, the DNA is TGTGCCTGGAGGAAACTAGCCCGTGAGCAGTTCTTC. As protein: CAWRKLAREQFF. The whole variable domain, filled in from reference TRBV30 and TRBJ2-1, reads SQTIHQWPATLVQPVGSPLSLECTVEGTSNPNLYWYRQAAGRGLQLLFYSVGIGQISSEVPQNLSASRPQDRQFILSSKKLLLSDSGFYLCAWRKLAREQFFGPGTRLTVL.

In DNA, the CDR3 is TGTGCCAGCAGTTGGCGGGCTGACGAGACCCAGTACTTC. Translation gives CASSWRADETQYF. The gene calls are TRBV6-5 and TRBJ2-5; D possibly corresponds to TRBD2 (5 bases). Trimming shortened V by 4 bases and J by 5 bases, and 11 bases separated the two germline ends. The CDR3 is 13 residues long. Germline V gene lookup returns CDR1 MNHEY and CDR2 SVGAGI.

The V call is TRBV5-1, the J call TRBJ1-2, with TRBD1 as a possible D gene (6 bases). V dropped 0 bases and J dropped 4 bases, with 10 bases sitting between them. CDR1 and CDR2 from the germline V gene are SGHRS and YFSETQ. The CDR3 length is 14 residues. The CDR3 DNA is TGCGCCAGCAGCTTGGCCGAAGGGGGCTATGGCTACACCTTC. This sequence encodes CASSLAEGGYGYTF.

This chain joins TRBV27 and TRBJ2-3; maybe TRBD1 (6 bases). Trimming took 4 bases from V and 6 from J, leaving 26 bases between them. The CDR3 runs 18 residues. Germline CDR1 and CDR2: MNHEY and SMNVEV (reference sequence). The CDR3 region is CASSSEGDWGREVDTQYF. Written as DNA, the CDR3 is TGTGCCAGCAGTTCAGAGGGGGATTGGGGGCGTGAGGTTGATACGCAGTATTTT.

The chain has TRBV7-9 and TRBJ1-4; D not certain. The CDR3 length is 16 residues. V was cut by 2 bases and J by 7 bases, with 17 bases left in between. Germline V CDR1 and CDR2: SEHNR, FQNEAQ (reference sequence). CDR3 in amino acids: CASSLIQASTGEKLFF. The CDR3 coding sequence is TGTGCCAGCAGCTTAATCCAAGCCTCCACGGGTGAAAAACTGTTTTTT.

The V and J genes are TRBV30 and TRBJ1-4; 7 positions agree with TRBD1. Germline V CDR1 and CDR2: GTSNPN, SVGIG (reference sequence). Unmatched junction bases numbered 10, after V lost 4 bases and J lost 8 bases. The CDR3 is 14 amino acids. The CDR3 region is CAWTKTQGREKLFF. DNA of the CDR3: TGTGCCTGGACAAAGACACAGGGGAGAGAAAAACTGTTTTTT.

The rearrangement links TRBV6-5 to TRBJ2-3; no clear D gene. Germline V lookup: CDR1 MNHEY, CDR2 SVGAGI. The CDR3 contains 14 residues. The germline V and J ends were trimmed by 6 bases and 2 bases, with 12 bases remaining between them. The CDR3 loop is CASRLSRATDTQYF. CDR3 coding DNA: TGTGCCAGCAGACTTAGCCGAGCCACAGATACGCAGTATTTT.

This clone was picked up one time. This chain links TRBV14 with TRBJ2-1; D is unclear. Germline V CDR1 and CDR2: SGHDN, FVKESK. Trimming shortened V by 2 bases and J by 8 bases, and 16 bases separated the two germline ends. The CDR3 runs to 15 residues. CDR3 protein: CASSQIPGSWDEQFF. In DNA form, the CDR3 reads TGTGCCAGCAGCCAAATACCCGGGTCTTGGGATGAGCAGTTCTTC.

The chain is built from TRBV13 and TRBJ2-5; D may be TRBD1 (5 bases). Trimming took 4 bases from V and 2 from J, leaving 14 bases between them. Germline CDR1 PRHDT, CDR2 FYEKMQ (reference sequence). The CDR3 covers 15 residues. The CDR3 is CASSYWGKRQETQYF. In DNA, the CDR3 is TGTGCCAGCAGCTACTGGGGCAAACGACAAGAGACCCAGTACTTC.

The chain combines TRBV5-5 with TRBJ2-7; D is undetermined. Per the germline V gene, CDR1 is SGHKS and CDR2 is YYEKEE (reference sequence). The CDR3 has 15 residues. V dropped 1 base and J dropped 4 bases, with 15 bases sitting between them. CDR3 bases: TGTGCCAGCAGCTTGCAGGCTACCGGAAGGTACGAGCAGTACTTC. Translated, it gives CASSLQATGRYEQYF.

V gene TRBV9 combines with J gene TRBJ2-5; 10 bases fit TRBD2. The CDR3 spans 15 residues. Looked up from germline, CDR1 is SGDLS and CDR2 is YYNGEE. The J segment lost 5 bases and the V segment lost 1 base, leaving 5 bases of the junction unmatched. The CDR3 is CASSVSAGGLETQYF. The CDR3 DNA is TGTGCCAGCAGCGTATCAGCGGGAGGGCTGGAGACCCAGTACTTC.

J is TRBJ1-2 and V is TRBV9, with a possible D match to TRBD1 (5 bases). Germline V gene lookup returns CDR1 SGDLS and CDR2 YYNGEE. CDR3 length: 13 residues. The V and J ends lost 0 bases and 8 bases respectively, with 11 bases between them. The CDR3 nucleotides are TGTGCCAGCAGCGTAGGGGCAGGGAACGGCTACACCTTC. Protein product: CASSVGAGNGYTF.

The chain combines TRBV7-9 with TRBJ2-5, with 8 bases matching TRBD2. Germline loops: CDR1 SEHNR, CDR2 FQNEAQ (reference sequence). V lost 1 base and J lost 1; bases outside the gene matches: 2. CDR3 size: 15 residues. The CDR3 bases are TGTGCCAGCAGCTTAGGACTAGCGCTCCAAGAGACCCAGTACTTC. Translation gives CASSLGLALQETQYF.

The chain recombines TRBV6-1 with TRBJ1-4, with D possibly TRBD1 on 5 matching bases. Per the germline V gene, CDR1 is MNHNS and CDR2 is SASEGT. Trimming removed 2 bases at V and 0 bases at J, with 16 bases between. This CDR3 spans 18 amino acids. CDR3: CASSERMAGRATNEKLFF. As DNA, the CDR3 is TGTGCCAGCAGTGAAAGAATGGCAGGGCGGGCAACTAATGAAAAACTGTTTTTT.

The rearrangement links TRBV28 to TRBJ1-3; D may be TRBD1 (5 bases). The CDR3 is 14 residues long. With 3 bases removed from V and 5 bases from J, the gap between germline ends came to 11 bases. Per the germline V gene, CDR1 is MDHEN and CDR2 is SYDVKM. The CDR3 loop reads CASSFQGTRNTIYF. Written as DNA, the CDR3 is TGTGCCAGCAGTTTTCAAGGGACTCGAAACACCATATATTTT.

The V gene is TRBV2, the J gene TRBJ2-2; TRBD2 matches at 9 bases. Germline V CDR1 and CDR2: SNHLY, FYNNEI. The J segment lost 6 bases and the V segment lost 4 bases, leaving 9 bases of the junction unmatched. The CDR3 is 16 residues long. The DNA for the CDR3 is TGTGCCAGCAGTGCAAGTAGCGGGAGAACCGCCGGGGAGCTGTTTTTT. Translating gives CASSASSGRTAGELFF.